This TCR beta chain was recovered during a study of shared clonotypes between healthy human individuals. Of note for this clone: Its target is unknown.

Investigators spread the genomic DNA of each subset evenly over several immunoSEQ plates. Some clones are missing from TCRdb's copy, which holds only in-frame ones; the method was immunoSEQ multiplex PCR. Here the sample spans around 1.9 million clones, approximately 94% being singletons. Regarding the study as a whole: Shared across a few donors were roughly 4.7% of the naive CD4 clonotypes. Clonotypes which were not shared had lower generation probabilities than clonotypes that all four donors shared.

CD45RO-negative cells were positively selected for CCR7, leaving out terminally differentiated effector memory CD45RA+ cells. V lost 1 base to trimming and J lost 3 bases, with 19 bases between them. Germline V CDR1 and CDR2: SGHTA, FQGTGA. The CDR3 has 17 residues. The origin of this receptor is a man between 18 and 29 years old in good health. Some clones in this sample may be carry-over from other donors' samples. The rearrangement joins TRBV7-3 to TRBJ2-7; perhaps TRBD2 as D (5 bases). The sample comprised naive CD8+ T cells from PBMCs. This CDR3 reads CASSLSIGGARGYEQYF. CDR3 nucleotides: TGTGCCAGCAGCTTAAGTATCGGAGGAGCGCGAGGCTACGAGCAGTACTTC.